This T cell receptor (beta chain) was documented in a study of shared clonotypes between healthy human individuals. Study-wide results and limits: Sorted-subset sequencing was shown by rarefaction to be incomplete despite large depth. Represented genetic and exposure-history diversity was restricted by having few donors.

A note on this clone: Its cognate antigen is unknown.

Division of CD4+ cells produced a CD45RA+ naive subset and a CD45RA-negative memory subset. The method was immunoSEQ multiplex PCR; TCRdb's version includes in-frame clones alone and lacks a portion of them. The data hold 2 million to 2.5 million clones, with 90% to 95% observed a single time. In germline, CDR1 is SGHRS, CDR2 YFSETQ. This CDR3 has 17 amino acids. The J segment lost 7 bases and the V segment lost 0 bases, leaving 9 bases of the junction unmatched. Sequencing input: naive CD4+ T cells from PBMCs. Subset specified: CD45RA+ positively selected. The TCR comes from a man younger than 30 in good health. Some clones in this sample may be carry-over from other donors' samples. V is TRBV5-1 and J is TRBJ2-1, with 11 bases matching TRBD2. CDR3: CASSLGPGTSGKNEQFF. The CDR3 DNA follows: TGCGCCAGCAGCTTGGGGCCCGGGACTAGCGGAAAGAATGAGCAGTTCTTC. Full variable domain (rest looked up from reference TRBV5-1 and TRBJ2-1): KAGVTQTPRYLIKTRGQQVTLSCSPISGHRSVSWYQQTPGQGLQFLFEYFSETQRNKGNFPGRFSGRQFSNSRSEMNVSTLELGDSALYLCASSLGPGTSGKNEQFFGPGTRLTVL.